This is a list of T cell receptor beta chains from one sample in a study of graft-versus-host responses after intestinal transplantation. The repertoire was sequenced with immunoSEQ multiplex PCR; TCRdb's copy has only in-frame clones and lacks some. The table lists 55,000 to 75,000 clones, under 90% of them singletons. Their antigens are not known. The sequencing here drew on unstimulated CD4+ T cells sorted from spleen or lymph node cells, taken before transplant. All receptors derive from a human donor who was the organ donor for an intestinal transplant. Each CDR3 is given with its conserved first and last residue. Each record gives: CDR3 DNA, CDR3 protein, V gene, CDR3 length, D gene, clone size, J gene. D genes are given only for firm matches. The size of a clone is reported for some rows only, either as once, few or many, or as a class for expanded clones.

TGTGCCTGGAGTCCCAGGGAATTGTCCAAAAACATTCAGTACTTC CAWSPRELSKNIQYF TRBV30 15 . . TRBJ2-4
TGCAGCGTTGAAGAAGGGGTACACCAAGAGACCCAGTACTTC CSVEEGVHQETQYF TRBV29-1 14 . . TRBJ2-5
TGTGCCAGCAGCCCCGTAGCGGGGGATTTCAATGAGCAGTTCTTC CASSPVAGDFNEQFF TRBV7-2 15 TRBD2 . TRBJ2-1
TGTGCCAGTTCTCTCACAGGGAACACTGAAGCTTTCTTT CASSLTGNTEAFF TRBV19 13 . few TRBJ1-1
TGTGCCAGCAGCCCGCCCGTATGGCCCCTTAATAACAATGAGCAGTTCTTC CASSPPVWPLNNNEQFF TRBV7-2 17 . . TRBJ2-1
TGTGCCAGCAGGGGGATGAGGGAGTCACCCCTCCACTTT CASRGMRESPLHF TRBV2 13 . . TRBJ1-6
TGTGCCATCAGTGAGGTTAGGGGGTATGGCTACACCTTC CAISEVRGYGYTF TRBV10-3 13 . . TRBJ1-2
TGTGCCAGCAGTTACAACAGGGCTCAGCCCCAGCATTTT CASSYNRAQPQHF TRBV6-5 13 . . TRBJ1-5
TGCAGCGGTCGTAGGGGTGGAGGCTACACCTTC CSGRRGGGYTF TRBV29-1 11 . . TRBJ1-2
TGTGCCTGGAGTGTACGCCTAGCGGGGGTCTCTGGGGCCAACGTCCTGACTTTC CAWSVRLAGVSGANVLTF TRBV30 18 TRBD2 . TRBJ2-6
TGTGCCAGCAGTGAATCTCGGACAGGCAATCAGCCCCAGCATTTT CASSESRTGNQPQHF TRBV6-1 15 . . TRBJ1-5
TGTGCCAGCAGTCTCCTCGGGGAGCTGTTTTTT CASSLLGELFF TRBV6-5 11 . . TRBJ2-2
TGTGCCAGCAGTTACTCTACCCAGGACTCTGGAAACACCATATATTTT CASSYSTQDSGNTIYF TRBV6-5 16 . few TRBJ1-3
TGTGCCAGCAGGGGACTAGCGGGGGGGCCAGATACGCAGTATTTT CASRGLAGGPDTQYF TRBV6-1 15 TRBD2 . TRBJ2-3
TGTGCCAGCAGCTTAACGGGACAGGGGAATTCACCCCTCCACTTT CASSLTGQGNSPLHF TRBV7-3 15 TRBD1 . TRBJ1-6
TGTGCCAGCAGCTTGAGGACTAGCGGCCAAGAGACCCAGTACTTC CASSLRTSGQETQYF TRBV5-6 15 TRBD2 . TRBJ2-5
TGCGCCCACCGCGGAAGAAATTCACCCCTCCACTTT CAHRGRNSPLHF TRBV23-1 12 . . TRBJ1-6
TGTGCCAGCAGCTCGGGGGGAGGAAACACCGGGGAGCTGTTTTTT CASSSGGGNTGELFF TRBV28 15 TRBD2 . TRBJ2-2
TGTGCCAGCTCGCCGAGGACAGCGGAATTCTACAATGAGCAGTTCTTC CASSPRTAEFYNEQFF TRBV18 16 . . TRBJ2-1
TGCAGCGTTGGGCCCCGACAGTTCCAAGAGACCCAGTACTTC CSVGPRQFQETQYF TRBV29-1 14 . . TRBJ2-5
TGTGCCAGCAGCCAAACGGGAAACATTCAGTACTTC CASSQTGNIQYF TRBV14 12 . once TRBJ2-4
TGTGCCAGCGATAGTAATTCACCCCTCCACTTT CASDSNSPLHF TRBV6-1 11 . many TRBJ1-6
TGTGCCTGGACTAGCGGGGGAAGCGAGCAGTTCTTC CAWTSGGSEQFF TRBV30 12 TRBD2 . TRBJ2-1
TGTGCCAGCAGTCCCTCGAGGTCCCCGAGAACCGGGGAGCTGTTTTTT CASSPSRSPRTGELFF TRBV28 16 . . TRBJ2-2
TGTGCCAGCAGTTACGACAGGGGATTTTATAATTCACCCCTCCACTTT CASSYDRGFYNSPLHF TRBV6-5 16 TRBD1 . TRBJ1-6
TGTGCCAGCAGCTTCGAAGGCTCTGGACGGGGGGCAGAGACCCAGTACTTC CASSFEGSGRGAETQYF TRBV11-2 17 . . TRBJ2-5
TGTGCCAGCAGCTCGAACCGGGAGAGACATCCAGGCGGCTACACCTTC CASSSNRERHPGGYTF TRBV5-4 16 . . TRBJ1-2
TGTGCCAGCTCACCACAGCTTGCAACTAATGAAAAACTGTTTTTT CASSPQLATNEKLFF TRBV18 15 . . TRBJ1-4
TGTGCCAGCAGTCCGCCAGGGCGCTATGGCTACACCTTC CASSPPGRYGYTF TRBV28 13 . . TRBJ1-2